This entry lists 25 T cell receptor beta chains sequenced from one sample in a study of shared clonotypes between healthy human individuals (dated by TCRdb to about 2020). Library method: the immunoSEQ multiplex PCR assay. In TCRdb, the immuneACCESS table is reduced to in-frame sequences with V and J assigned. These tables do not hold every clone; where another copy was compared, an unresolved V gene accounts for under half, and the others remain unexplained. Present in this sample are some 2.4 million clones, roughly 93% of which were seen just once. In total, the top ten clones hold around 0.37% of the sample. What was sequenced was naive CD4+ T cells from PBMCs. The sample's cell subset or site, from its label and the paper: CD45RA+ positively selected. The receptors shown here come from a man younger than 30 in good health. Some clones in this sample may be carry-over from other donors' samples.

This chain connects TRBV25-1 to TRBJ2-3, with 7 bases lining up with TRBD2. CDR3 length equals 13 residues. Per the germline V gene, CDR1 is MGHDK and CDR2 is SYGVNS. The J segment lost 5 bases and the V segment lost 3 bases, leaving 2 bases of the junction unmatched. The CDR3 sequence: CASSDGRIDTQYF. CDR3 nucleotide sequence: TGTGCCAGCAGTGACGGGAGGATAGATACGCAGTATTTT.

The chain uses TRBV27 and TRBJ2-5; D unclear. The CDR3 length is 14 residues. The germline CDR1 and CDR2 sequences are MNHEY and SMNVEV (reference sequence). Trimming removed 5 bases at V and 2 bases at J, with 12 bases between. The chain's CDR3 is CASSPGLGQETQYF. The CDR3 nucleotides read TGTGCCAGCAGTCCCGGGTTAGGGCAAGAGACCCAGTACTTC.

This clone was counted once. The chain joins TRBV6-5 to TRBJ1-1; TRBD1 matches 8 bases. The CDR3 consists of 14 residues. Germline CDR1 reads MNHEY; CDR2 reads SVGAGI. J was trimmed by 4 bases and V by 3 bases; bases with no gene match: 4. The CDR3 nucleotides are TGTGCCAGCAGTTATCGAGGGACAGGCACTGAAGCTTTCTTT. It encodes CASSYRGTGTEAFF.

This clone turned up a few times. The V gene is TRBV9, the J gene TRBJ1-1; D not resolved. CDR1 is SGDLS and CDR2 is YYNGEE in the germline V gene. The CDR3 loop spans 15 amino acids. V was pared by 0 bases and J by 1 base, with 10 bases between. CDR3 DNA sequence: TGTGCCAGCAGCGTAGGGCCGGGAACGAACACTGAAGCTTTCTTT. Protein sequence: CASSVGPGTNTEAFF.

As to this clone: Other DNA sequences within the sample encode an identical CDR3. The V call is TRBV11-3, the J call TRBJ2-7; 10 bases line up with TRBD2. The germline gives CDR1 SGHNT, CDR2 YENEEA. The CDR3 extends over 15 amino acids. V was pared by 1 base and J by 3 bases, with 3 bases of the junction left unmatched. The CDR3 bases are TGTGCCAGCAGCTTAGGGGCTAGCGGGAGCTACGAGCAGTACTTC. Translation: CASSLGASGSYEQYF.

The chain has TRBV27 and TRBJ2-1, with 11 bases identical to TRBD2. Germline trimming cut 1 base from V and 6 bases from J; bases unmatched to any gene: 8. The CDR3 is made up of 17 amino acids. The germline CDR1 and CDR2 sequences are MNHEY and SMNVEV (reference sequence). CDR3 nucleotides: TGTGCCAGCAGTTTATATTTGGGTAGCGGGAGGGCCAATGAGCAGTTCTTC. Translating gives CASSLYLGSGRANEQFF.

This clone appeared a single time. The chain links TRBV5-8 to TRBJ1-1; the D is unclear. V was clipped by 2 bases and J by 0 bases, with 14 bases between them. This CDR3 has 16 residues. Germline CDR1 reads SGHTS; CDR2 reads YDEGEE. The CDR3 protein is CASSLFSGVMNTEAFF. In DNA, the CDR3 is TGTGCCAGCAGCTTATTCTCCGGAGTCATGAACACTGAAGCTTTCTTT.

The genes are TRBV30 and TRBJ1-1, with 7 bases that match TRBD1. This CDR3 has 12 amino acids. J was trimmed by 11 bases and V by 3 bases; bases with no gene match: 9. Germline CDR1 reads GTSNPN; CDR2 reads SVGIG (reference sequence). The CDR3 coding sequence is TGTGCCTGGAGACCCCGACAGGGAATGGCTTTCTTT. This gives the protein CAWRPRQGMAFF.

The rearrangement uses TRBV5-4 and TRBJ2-4, with 7 bases fitting TRBD2. The CDR3 has 15 residues. J was trimmed by 0 bases and V by 3 bases; bases with no gene match: 3. Germline CDR1 and CDR2: SGHNT and YYREEE (reference sequence). For the CDR3, the DNA is TGTGCCAGCAGCTGGGGGGGATTAGCCAAAAACATTCAGTACTTC. Translating gives CASSWGGLAKNIQYF. Supplemented by reference TRBV5-4 and TRBJ2-4, the full variable domain reads ETGVTQSPTHLIKTRGQQVTLRCSSQSGHNTVSWYQQALGQGPQFIFQYYREEENGRGNFPPRFSGLQFPNYSSELNVNALELDDSALYLCASSWGGLAKNIQYFGAGTRLSVL.

This chain links TRBV5-1 with TRBJ2-2; TRBD2 is a possible D gene (5 bases). V dropped 2 bases and J dropped 4 bases, with 12 bases sitting between them. The CDR3 consists of 15 residues. Germline values: CDR1 SGHRS, CDR2 YFSETQ. DNA of the CDR3: TGCGCCAGCAGCTTTTCCGGTGGAGGCACCGGGGAGCTGTTTTTT. Amino acids: CASSFSGGGTGELFF.

This chain connects TRBV2 to TRBJ1-5; maybe TRBD1 (6 bases). CDR3 length: 14 amino acids. The V end lost 6 bases, the J end lost 7 bases, and 16 bases lay between the germline ends. Germline lookup yields CDR1 SNHLY and CDR2 FYNNEI. Here the CDR3 reads CASSSTGGVQPQHF. The CDR3 DNA is TGTGCCAGCAGCTCGACAGGTGGGGTCCAGCCCCAGCATTTT.

The chain joins TRBV10-3 to TRBJ2-3, with 7 bases fitting TRBD2. With 6 bases clipped from V and 0 bases from J, the junction kept 24 bases outside the gene matches. Germline CDR1 is ENHRY and CDR2 is SYGVKD. This CDR3 is 21 amino acids long. The CDR3 DNA is TGTGCCATCAGGTCCCCACTTGGGCTAGCGGAAATAAACACAAGCACAGATACGCAGTATTTT. It is translated as CAIRSPLGLAEINTSTDTQYF.

This clone appeared once. This chain links TRBV10-1 with TRBJ2-1; 16 bases match TRBD2. Germline V CDR1 and CDR2: WNHNN, SYGVQD (reference sequence). V was clipped by 2 bases and J by 0 bases; unmatched bases: 4. The CDR3 has 19 residues. In nucleotides, the CDR3 is TGCGCCAGCAGTGAGACGGGACTAGCGGGAGGGAGCTCCTACAATGAGCAGTTCTTC. It encodes CASSETGLAGGSSYNEQFF.

On this clone itself: The sample has other DNA sequences that encode this CDR3 too. The genes are TRBV27 and TRBJ2-2; D ambiguous. From germline, CDR1 is MNHEY and CDR2 SMNVEV (reference sequence). The CDR3 covers 12 residues. V lost 3 bases, J lost 6 bases, and 5 bases lay in between. The CDR3: CASSLLAGELFF. CDR3 bases: TGTGCCAGCAGTTTGTTAGCCGGGGAGCTGTTTTTT.

The chain employs TRBV27 and TRBJ2-7; no clear D. From germline, CDR1 is MNHEY and CDR2 SMNVEV (reference sequence). The CDR3 consists of 14 residues. Trimming removed 2 bases from V and 3 bases from J, with 11 bases in between. This CDR3 is CASSLSPYSYEQYF. Here the CDR3 DNA reads TGTGCCAGCAGTTTAAGCCCCTACAGCTACGAGCAGTACTTC.

The CDR3 DNA follows: TGTGCCAGCAGCAAAGACGGCGGCGGGGAGCTGTTTTTT. It yields the protein CASSKDGGGELFF. The chain joins TRBV7-9 to TRBJ2-2; D uncertain. Trimming removed 5 bases from V and 7 bases from J, with 11 bases in between. Germline assignment: CDR1 SEHNR and CDR2 FQNEAQ (reference sequence). The CDR3 contains 13 residues.

The J gene is TRBJ2-1, the V gene TRBV7-6; the D gene could be TRBD1 or TRBD2 (5 bases each). V dropped 3 bases and J dropped 8 bases, with 14 bases sitting between them. The CDR3 runs 14 residues. Germline CDR1 reads SGHVS; CDR2 reads FNYEAQ. The CDR3 is CASSLGPTGDEQFF. In DNA form, the CDR3 reads TGTGCCAGCAGCTTGGGACCTACTGGGGATGAGCAGTTCTTC.

The chain is built from TRBV5-6 and TRBJ2-3; D is unresolved. Germline CDR1 reads SGHDT; CDR2 reads YYEEEE. Between the trimmed V and J ends, which lost 0 bases and 4 bases, there was a span of 15 bases. CDR3 length: 16 amino acids. CDR3 protein: CASSLARILIADTQYF. CDR3 nucleotides: TGTGCCAGCAGCTTGGCCAGGATTTTAATAGCAGATACGCAGTATTTT.

The rearrangement links TRBV27 to TRBJ2-1; TRBD2 agrees at 9 bases. Unmatched junction bases numbered 4, after V lost 4 bases and J lost 0 bases. CDR1 and CDR2 from the germline V gene are MNHEY and SMNVEV (reference sequence). The CDR3 totals 16 residues. CDR3 loop: CASSYVAGVSYNEQFF. Here the CDR3 DNA reads TGTGCCAGCAGTTACGTAGCGGGAGTCTCCTACAATGAGCAGTTCTTC.

Of note for this clone: The conserved closing phenylalanine or tryptophan is absent in this CDR3, likely reflecting a read error. The DNA is omitted, as the CDR3 cannot be located on it reliably, and the CDR3 follows TCRdb's listing. The V call is TRBV6-1, the J call TRBJ1-5. The CDR3 has 11 residues if both end residues are counted. Germline values: CDR1 MNHNS, CDR2 SASEGT. The CDR3 is CASSEGGPADL.

This chain links TRBV10-3 with TRBJ2-3; D perhaps matches TRBD1 (6 bases). Trimming took 6 bases from V and 0 from J, leaving 13 bases between them. Germline CDR1 reads ENHRY; CDR2 reads SYGVKD. The CDR3 has 15 residues. Here the CDR3 DNA reads TGTGCCATCAGAGTTGGACAGCTTAGCACAGATACGCAGTATTTT. As protein: CAIRVGQLSTDTQYF.

This sequence joins TRBV7-8 and TRBJ1-2, with D maybe TRBD1 (5 bases). V lost 3 bases and J 4 bases, leaving 12 bases between the germline ends. Germline CDR1 is SGHVS and CDR2 is FQNEAQ. The CDR3 is 14 residues long. The CDR3 sequence is CASSLMGQTYGYTF. The CDR3 DNA follows: TGTGCCAGCAGCTTGATGGGGCAGACCTATGGCTACACCTTC.

The chain joins TRBV27 to TRBJ1-5; 12 bases match TRBD1. V shed 4 bases and J 7 bases; nucleotides not matched to a gene: 5. CDR1 and CDR2 (germline): MNHEY, SMNVEV (reference sequence). CDR3 size: 15 residues. Here the CDR3 reads CASSSGTGGWQPQHF. The CDR3 coding sequence is TGTGCCAGCAGTTCCGGGACAGGGGGCTGGCAGCCCCAGCATTTT.

The rearrangement uses TRBV5-1 and TRBJ2-5; 12 bases match TRBD2. Germline CDR1 SGHRS, CDR2 YFSETQ. The CDR3 contains 18 residues. V was pared by 2 bases and J by 5 bases, with 13 bases of the junction left unmatched. The chain's CDR3 is CASSFLAGGPAIGETQYF. The CDR3 DNA sequence: TGCGCCAGCAGCTTCCTAGCGGGAGGGCCGGCCATAGGGGAGACCCAGTACTTC.

The chain couples TRBV27 to TRBJ1-1; 9 bases align to TRBD1. J was trimmed by 2 bases and V by 6 bases; bases with no gene match: 13. The CDR3 contains 17 residues. From germline, CDR1 is MNHEY and CDR2 SMNVEV (reference sequence). For the CDR3, the DNA is TGTGCCAGCAGACGCGTCAGCGTGGGACAGGGTAACACTGAAGCTTTCTTT. It specifies CASRRVSVGQGNTEAFF.